One T cell receptor beta chain is described in this entry. Its cognate antigen is unknown. Investigators divided CD4+ cells into CD45RA+ naive and CD45RA-negative memory subsets. V lost 6 bases to trimming and J lost 1 base; unmatched junction nucleotides: 4. The CDR3 spans 14 residues. Germline CDR1 MNHNY, CDR2 SVGAGI (reference sequence). Assay: immunoSEQ multiplex PCR; the TCRdb copy retains only in-frame clones and omits some. The sample yields roughly 2,300,000 clones, under 95% seen once. The sample is drawn from a study of shared clonotypes between healthy human individuals. Study findings and constraints: Clonotypes that were shared across four donors made up around 4.6% of naive CD4 clonotypes. Naive subsets generally had larger estimated richness than memory subsets.

The sequence was obtained from a man between 18 and 29 years old in good health. Some clones in this sample may be carry-over from other donors' samples. The sample consisted of naive CD4+ T cells from PBMCs. Stated subset: CD45RA+ positively selected. The chain carries TRBV6-6 and TRBJ2-3; the match to TRBD2 covers 7 bases. CDR3 loop: CASRRESGTDTQYF. The CDR3 coding sequence is TGTGCCAGCAGGCGGGAGTCTGGCACAGATACGCAGTATTTT.